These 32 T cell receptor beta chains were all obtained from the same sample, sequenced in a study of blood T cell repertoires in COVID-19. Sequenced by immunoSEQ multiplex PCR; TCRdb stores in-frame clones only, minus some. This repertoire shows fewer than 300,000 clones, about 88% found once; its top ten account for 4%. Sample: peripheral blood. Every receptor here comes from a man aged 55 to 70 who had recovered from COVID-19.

The CDR3 loop is CASSPPGLAGGSTDTQYF. CDR3 nucleotide sequence: TGTGCCAGCTCACCACCTGGGCTAGCGGGGGGTAGCACAGATACGCAGTATTTT. The V and J genes are TRBV18 and TRBJ2-3; 11 bases are shared with TRBD2. This CDR3 is 18 amino acids long. V shed 0 bases and J 0 bases; nucleotides not matched to a gene: 5. The V gene's germline CDR1 is KGHSH and CDR2 LQKENI.

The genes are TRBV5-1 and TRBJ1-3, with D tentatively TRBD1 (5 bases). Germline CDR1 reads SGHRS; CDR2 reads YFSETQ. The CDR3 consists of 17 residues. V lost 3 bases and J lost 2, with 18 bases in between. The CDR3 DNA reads TGCGCCAGCAGCTCCCTACCCGGGGGATCAACTGGAAACACCATATATTTT. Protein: CASSSLPGGSTGNTIYF. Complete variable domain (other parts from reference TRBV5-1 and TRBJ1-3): KAGVTQTPRYLIKTRGQQVTLSCSPISGHRSVSWYQQTPGQGLQFLFEYFSETQRNKGNFPGRFSGRQFSNSRSEMNVSTLELGDSALYLCASSSLPGGSTGNTIYFGEGSWLTVV.

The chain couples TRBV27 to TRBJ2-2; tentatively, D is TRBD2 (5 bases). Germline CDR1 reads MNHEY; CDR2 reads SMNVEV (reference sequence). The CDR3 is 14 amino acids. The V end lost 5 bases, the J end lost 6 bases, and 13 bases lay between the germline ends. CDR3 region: CASSISDGAGELFF. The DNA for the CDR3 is TGTGCCAGCAGTATCTCGGACGGGGCCGGGGAGCTGTTTTTT.

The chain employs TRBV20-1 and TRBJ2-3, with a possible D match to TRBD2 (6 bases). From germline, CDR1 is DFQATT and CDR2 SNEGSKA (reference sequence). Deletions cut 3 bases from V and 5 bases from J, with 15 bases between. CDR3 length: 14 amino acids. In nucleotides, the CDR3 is TGCAGTGCTAGTCCCCTAGCGTATAAAGATACGCAGTATTTT. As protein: CSASPLAYKDTQYF.

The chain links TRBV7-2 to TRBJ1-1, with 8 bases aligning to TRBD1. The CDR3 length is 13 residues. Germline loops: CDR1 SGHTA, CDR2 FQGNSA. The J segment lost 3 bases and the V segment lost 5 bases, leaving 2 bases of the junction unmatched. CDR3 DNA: TGTGCCAGCAGCCTGACAGGGGACACTGAAGCTTTCTTT. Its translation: CASSLTGDTEAFF.

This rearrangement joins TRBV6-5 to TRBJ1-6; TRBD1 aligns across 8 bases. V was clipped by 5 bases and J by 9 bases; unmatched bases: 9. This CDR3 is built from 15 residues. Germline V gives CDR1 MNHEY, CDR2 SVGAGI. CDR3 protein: CASSLGQGFRSPLHF. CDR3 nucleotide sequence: TGTGCCAGCAGTCTCGGACAGGGTTTTCGTTCACCCCTCCACTTT.

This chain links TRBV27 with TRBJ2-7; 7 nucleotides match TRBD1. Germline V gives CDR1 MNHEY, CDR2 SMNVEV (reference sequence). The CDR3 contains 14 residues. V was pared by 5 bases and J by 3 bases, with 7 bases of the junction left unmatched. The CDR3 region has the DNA TGTGCCAGCAGTGCCGACAGGGCAAGCTACGAGCAGTACTTC. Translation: CASSADRASYEQYF.

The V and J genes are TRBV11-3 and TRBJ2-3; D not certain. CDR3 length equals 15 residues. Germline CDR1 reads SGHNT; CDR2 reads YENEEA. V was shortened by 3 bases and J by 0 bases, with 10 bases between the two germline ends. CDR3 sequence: CASSLTEASTDTQYF. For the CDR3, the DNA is TGTGCCAGCAGCTTGACTGAAGCTAGCACAGATACGCAGTATTTT.

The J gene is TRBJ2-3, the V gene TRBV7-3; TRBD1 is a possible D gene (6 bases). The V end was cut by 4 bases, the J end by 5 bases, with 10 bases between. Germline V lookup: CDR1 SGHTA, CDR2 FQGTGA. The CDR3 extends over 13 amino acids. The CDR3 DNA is TGTGCCAGCAGCTCGGCCAGGGGAGATACGCAGTATTTT. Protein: CASSSARGDTQYF. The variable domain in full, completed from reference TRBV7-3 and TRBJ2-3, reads GAGVSQTPSNKVTEKGKYVELRCDPISGHTALYWYRQSLGQGPEFLIYFQGTGAADDSGLPNDRFFAVRPEGSVSTLKIQRTERGDSAVYLCASSSARGDTQYFGPGTRLTVL.

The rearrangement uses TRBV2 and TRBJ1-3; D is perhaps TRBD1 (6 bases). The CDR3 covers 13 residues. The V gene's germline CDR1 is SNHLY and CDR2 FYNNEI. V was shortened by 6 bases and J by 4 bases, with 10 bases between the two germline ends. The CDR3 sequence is CASRGGQGNTIYF. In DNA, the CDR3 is TGTGCCAGCAGGGGTGGACAGGGAAACACCATATATTTT.

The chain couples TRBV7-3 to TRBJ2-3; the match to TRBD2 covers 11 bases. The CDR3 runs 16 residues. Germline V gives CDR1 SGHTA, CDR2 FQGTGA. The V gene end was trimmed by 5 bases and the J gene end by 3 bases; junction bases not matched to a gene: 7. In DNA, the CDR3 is TGTGCCAGCAGCATTACTAGCGGGGGTCAAACAGATACGCAGTATTTT. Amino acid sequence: CASSITSGGQTDTQYF.

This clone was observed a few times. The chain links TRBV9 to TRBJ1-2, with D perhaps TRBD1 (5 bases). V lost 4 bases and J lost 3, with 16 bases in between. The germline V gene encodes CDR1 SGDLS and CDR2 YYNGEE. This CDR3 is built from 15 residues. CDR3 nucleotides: TGTGCCAGCAGCCGCGACAGACAGACTGACTATGGCTACACCTTC. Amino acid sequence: CASSRDRQTDYGYTF.

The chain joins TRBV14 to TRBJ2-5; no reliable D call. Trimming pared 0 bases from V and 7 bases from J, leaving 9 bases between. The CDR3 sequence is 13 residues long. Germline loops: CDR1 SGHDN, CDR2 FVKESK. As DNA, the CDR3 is TGTGCCAGCAGCCAAGATTTTACCGGGACCCAGTACTTC. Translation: CASSQDFTGTQYF.

The CDR3 region has the DNA TGTGCCACCAGCAGAGTGAGGGGTTCGACAGGGGGCCTCACTGAAGCTTTCTTT. Translation: CATSRVRGSTGGLTEAFF. V usage is TRBV15 and J usage is TRBJ1-1; TRBD1 aligns across 10 bases. Germline trimming cut 1 base from V and 4 bases from J; bases unmatched to any gene: 12. Germline V gives CDR1 LNHNV, CDR2 YYDKDF (reference sequence). The CDR3 runs to 18 residues.

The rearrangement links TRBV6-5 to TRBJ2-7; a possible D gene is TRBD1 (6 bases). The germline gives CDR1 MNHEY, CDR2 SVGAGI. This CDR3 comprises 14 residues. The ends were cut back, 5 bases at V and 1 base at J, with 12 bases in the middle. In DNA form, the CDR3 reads TGTGCCAGCAGTAGGACAGCGAAGTCCTACGAGCAGTACTTC. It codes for CASSRTAKSYEQYF.

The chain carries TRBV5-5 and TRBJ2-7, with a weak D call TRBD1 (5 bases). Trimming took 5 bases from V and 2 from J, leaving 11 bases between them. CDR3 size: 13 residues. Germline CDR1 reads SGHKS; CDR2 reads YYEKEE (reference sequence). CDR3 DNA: TGTGCCAGCAGGGTGGACATTGCCTACGAGCAGTACTTC. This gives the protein CASRVDIAYEQYF.

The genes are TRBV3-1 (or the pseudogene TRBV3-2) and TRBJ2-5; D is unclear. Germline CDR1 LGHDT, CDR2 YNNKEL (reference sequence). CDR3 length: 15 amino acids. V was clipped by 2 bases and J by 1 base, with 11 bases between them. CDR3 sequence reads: CASSQSPLAQETQYF. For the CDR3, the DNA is TGTGCCAGCAGCCAATCTCCACTCGCCCAAGAGACCCAGTACTTC.

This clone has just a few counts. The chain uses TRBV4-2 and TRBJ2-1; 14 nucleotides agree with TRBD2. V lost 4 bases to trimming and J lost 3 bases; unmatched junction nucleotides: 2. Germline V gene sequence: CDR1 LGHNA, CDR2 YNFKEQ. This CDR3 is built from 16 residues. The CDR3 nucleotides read TGTGCCAGCAGCCCGACTAGCGGGGGGGACTACAATGAGCAGTTCTTC. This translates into CASSPTSGGDYNEQFF.

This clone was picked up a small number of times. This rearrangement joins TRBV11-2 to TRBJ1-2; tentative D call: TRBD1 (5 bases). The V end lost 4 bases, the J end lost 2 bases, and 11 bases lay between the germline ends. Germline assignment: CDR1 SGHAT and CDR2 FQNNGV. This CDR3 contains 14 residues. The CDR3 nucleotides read TGTGCCAGCAGCTCAGGTCGGGGGAACTATGGCTACACCTTC. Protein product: CASSSGRGNYGYTF.

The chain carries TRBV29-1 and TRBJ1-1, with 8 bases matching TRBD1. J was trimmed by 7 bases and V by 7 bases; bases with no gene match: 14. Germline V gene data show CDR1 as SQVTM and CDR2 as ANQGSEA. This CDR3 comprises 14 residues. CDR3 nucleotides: TGCAGCGGGGCCCCATGGACAGGGATGAATGAAGCTTTCTTT. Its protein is CSGAPWTGMNEAFF.

CDR3 sequence: CASSPQGVGTLGYTF. CDR3 sequence (DNA): TGTGCCAGTAGTCCCCAGGGGGTAGGGACACTTGGCTACACCTTC. V gene TRBV19 combines with J gene TRBJ1-2, with TRBD1 matching 7 bases. The J segment lost 7 bases and the V segment lost 5 bases, leaving 13 bases of the junction unmatched. CDR1 and CDR2 from the germline V gene are LNHDA and SQIVND (reference sequence). This CDR3 is 15 amino acids long.

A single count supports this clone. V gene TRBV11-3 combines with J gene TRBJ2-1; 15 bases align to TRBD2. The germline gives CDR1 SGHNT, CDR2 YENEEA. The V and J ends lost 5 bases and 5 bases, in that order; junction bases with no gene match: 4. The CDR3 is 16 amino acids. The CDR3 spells CASSPRTSGGDNEQFF. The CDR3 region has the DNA TGTGCCAGCAGCCCTAGGACTAGCGGGGGGGACAATGAGCAGTTCTTC.

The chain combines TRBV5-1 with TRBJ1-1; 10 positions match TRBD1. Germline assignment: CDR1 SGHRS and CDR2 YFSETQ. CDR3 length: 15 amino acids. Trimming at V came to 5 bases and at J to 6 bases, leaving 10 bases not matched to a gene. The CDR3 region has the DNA TGCGCCAGCAGGGGACAGGGGTCCCCAGGCTCTGAAGCTTTCTTT. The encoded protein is CASRGQGSPGSEAFF.

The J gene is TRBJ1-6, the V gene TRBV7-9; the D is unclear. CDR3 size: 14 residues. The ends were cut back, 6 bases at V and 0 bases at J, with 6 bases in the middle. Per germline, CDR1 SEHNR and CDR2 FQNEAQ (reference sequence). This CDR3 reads CASRGSSYNSPLHF. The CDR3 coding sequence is TGTGCCAGCAGGGGGAGCTCCTATAATTCACCCCTCCACTTT.

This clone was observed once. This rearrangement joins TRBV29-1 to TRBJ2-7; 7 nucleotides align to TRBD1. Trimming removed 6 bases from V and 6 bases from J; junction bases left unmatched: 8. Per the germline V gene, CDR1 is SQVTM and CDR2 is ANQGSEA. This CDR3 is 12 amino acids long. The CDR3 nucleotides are TGCAGCGTGGCACAGGGGACGGGCGAGCAGTACTTC. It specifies CSVAQGTGEQYF.

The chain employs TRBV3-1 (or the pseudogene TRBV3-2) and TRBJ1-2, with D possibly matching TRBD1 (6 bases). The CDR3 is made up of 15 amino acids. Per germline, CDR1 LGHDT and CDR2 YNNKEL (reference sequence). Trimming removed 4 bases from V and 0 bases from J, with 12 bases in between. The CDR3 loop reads CASSPDRSANYGYTF. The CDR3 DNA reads TGTGCCAGCAGCCCCGACAGGAGTGCTAACTATGGCTACACCTTC.

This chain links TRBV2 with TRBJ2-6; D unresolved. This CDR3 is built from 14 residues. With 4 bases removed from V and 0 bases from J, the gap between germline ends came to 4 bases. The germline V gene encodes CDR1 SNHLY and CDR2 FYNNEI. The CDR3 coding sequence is TGTGCCAGCAGTGCCAGCTCTGGGGCCAACGTCCTGACTTTC. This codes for CASSASSGANVLTF. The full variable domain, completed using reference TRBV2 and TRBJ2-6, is EPEVTQTPSHQVTQMGQEVILRCVPISNHLYFYWYRQILGQKVEFLVSFYNNEISEKSEIFDDQFSVERPDGSNFTLKIRSTKLEDSAMYFCASSASSGANVLTFGAGSRLTVL.

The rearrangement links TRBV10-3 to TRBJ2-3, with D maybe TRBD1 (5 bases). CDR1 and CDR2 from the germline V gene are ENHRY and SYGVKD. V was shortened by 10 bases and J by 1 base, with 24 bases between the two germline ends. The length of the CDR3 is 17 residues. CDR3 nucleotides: TGTGCCACCACTCCTCGAGGTGGGGCCCGGGGCACAGATACGCAGTATTTT. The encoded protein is CATTPRGGARGTDTQYF.

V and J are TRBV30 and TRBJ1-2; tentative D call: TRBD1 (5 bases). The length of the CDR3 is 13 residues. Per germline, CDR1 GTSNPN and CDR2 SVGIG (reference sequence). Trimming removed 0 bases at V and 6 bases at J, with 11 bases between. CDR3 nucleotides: TGTGCCTGGAGTGTCGCCAGGGCTGATGGCTACACCTTC. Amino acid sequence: CAWSVARADGYTF.

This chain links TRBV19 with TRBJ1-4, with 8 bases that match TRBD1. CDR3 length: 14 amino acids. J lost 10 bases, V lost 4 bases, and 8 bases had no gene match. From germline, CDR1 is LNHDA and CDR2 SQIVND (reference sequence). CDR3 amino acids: CASSKDRDGGKLFF. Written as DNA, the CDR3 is TGTGCCAGTAGTAAGGACAGGGATGGAGGAAAACTGTTTTTT.

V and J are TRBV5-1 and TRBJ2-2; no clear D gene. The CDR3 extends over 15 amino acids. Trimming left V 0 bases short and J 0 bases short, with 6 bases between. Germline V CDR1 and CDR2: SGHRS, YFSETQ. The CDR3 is CASSLDKTNTGELFF. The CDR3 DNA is TGCGCCAGCAGCTTGGACAAGACGAACACCGGGGAGCTGTTTTTT.

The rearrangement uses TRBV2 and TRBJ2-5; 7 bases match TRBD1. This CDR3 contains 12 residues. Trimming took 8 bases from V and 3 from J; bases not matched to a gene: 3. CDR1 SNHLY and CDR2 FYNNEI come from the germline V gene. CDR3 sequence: CASEGTEETQYF. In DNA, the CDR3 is TGTGCCAGCGAAGGGACAGAAGAGACCCAGTACTTC.